The clone carrying this TCR beta chain appeared once. Antigen specificity is unknown. With a much larger clone just one base away, this may be a read error. This record belongs to a study of T cells after yellow fever vaccination. Study conclusions and caveats: Any FACS-sorted repertoire could hold abundant clonotypes that contaminate it from the bulk population. Compared with primary, the secondary response was weaker and peaked at day 5, not 15.

This CDR3 spans 15 amino acids. Germline CDR1 is MNHNS and CDR2 is SASEGT. A process of 5'RACE template switching, which added a universal primer site and UMIs, was used to make TCR cDNA. One entry per CDR3 protein results from TCRdb running MiXCR on the 5' RACE reads. The sample lists around 180,000 distinct CDR3 sequences; approximately 6.2% were seen once. The TCR originated in a man younger than 30 who received the YFV17D yellow fever vaccine. The chain carries TRBV6-1 and TRBJ2-2; either TRBD1 or TRBD2 may fit D (5 bases each). The sample was CD4+ T cells sorted from PBMCs, taken on the day of the first yellow fever vaccination. The CDR3 bases are TGTGCCAGCAGGTCGGTGGGGGAGAACAACGGGGAGCTGTTTTTT. Translation gives CASRSVGENNGELFF.